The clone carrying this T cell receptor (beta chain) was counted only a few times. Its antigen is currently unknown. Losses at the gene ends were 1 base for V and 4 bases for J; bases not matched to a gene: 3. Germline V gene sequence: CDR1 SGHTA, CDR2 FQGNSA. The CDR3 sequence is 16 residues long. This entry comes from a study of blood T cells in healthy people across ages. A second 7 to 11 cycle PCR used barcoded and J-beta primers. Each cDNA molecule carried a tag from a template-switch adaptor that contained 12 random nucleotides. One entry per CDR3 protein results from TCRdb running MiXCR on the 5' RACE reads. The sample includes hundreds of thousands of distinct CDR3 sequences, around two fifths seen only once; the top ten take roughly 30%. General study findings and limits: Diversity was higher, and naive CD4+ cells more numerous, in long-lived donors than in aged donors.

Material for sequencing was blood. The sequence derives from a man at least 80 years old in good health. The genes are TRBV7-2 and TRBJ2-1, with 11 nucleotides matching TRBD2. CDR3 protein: CASSLDPSGGYNEQFF. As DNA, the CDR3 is TGTGCCAGCAGCTTAGATCCTAGCGGGGGGTACAATGAGCAGTTCTTC.